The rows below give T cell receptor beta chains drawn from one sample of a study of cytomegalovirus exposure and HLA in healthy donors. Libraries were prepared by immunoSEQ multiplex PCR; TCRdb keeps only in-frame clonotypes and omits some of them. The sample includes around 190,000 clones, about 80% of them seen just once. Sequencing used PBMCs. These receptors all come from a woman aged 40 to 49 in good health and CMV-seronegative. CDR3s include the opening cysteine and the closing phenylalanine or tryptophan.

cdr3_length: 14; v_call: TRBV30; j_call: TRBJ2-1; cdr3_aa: CACLAGGPGGEQFF
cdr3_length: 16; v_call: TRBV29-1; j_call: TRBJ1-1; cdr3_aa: CSVEGFTDSSAALAFF
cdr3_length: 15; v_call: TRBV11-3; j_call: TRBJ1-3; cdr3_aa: CASSLTGISGNTIYF
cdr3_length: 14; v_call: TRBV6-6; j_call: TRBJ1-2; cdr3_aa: CASSSLTGPYGYTF
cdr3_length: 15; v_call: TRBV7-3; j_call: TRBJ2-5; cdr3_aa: CASSSNGQPGETQYF
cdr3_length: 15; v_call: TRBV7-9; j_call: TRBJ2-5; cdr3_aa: CASSLIGQGKETQYF
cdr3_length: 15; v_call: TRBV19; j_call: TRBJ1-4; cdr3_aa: CASNFVGVGSEKLFF
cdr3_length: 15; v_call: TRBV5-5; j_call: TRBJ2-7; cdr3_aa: CASSLGLPKAYEQYF
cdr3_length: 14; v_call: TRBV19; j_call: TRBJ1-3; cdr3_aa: CASSIDKGQGSIYF
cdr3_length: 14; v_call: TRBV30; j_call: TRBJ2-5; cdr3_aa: CAWRVAGGWETQYF
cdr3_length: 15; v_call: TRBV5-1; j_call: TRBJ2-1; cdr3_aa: CASSSQVQADNEQFF
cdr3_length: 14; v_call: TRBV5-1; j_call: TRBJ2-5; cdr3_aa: CASSLGLAKETQYF
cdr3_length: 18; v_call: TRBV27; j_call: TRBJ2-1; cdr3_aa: CASSSPGAGQLNYNEQFF
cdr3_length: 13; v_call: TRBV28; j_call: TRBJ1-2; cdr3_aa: CASRDRINYGYTF
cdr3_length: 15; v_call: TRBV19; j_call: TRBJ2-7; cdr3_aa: CASAPGLAGDHEQYF
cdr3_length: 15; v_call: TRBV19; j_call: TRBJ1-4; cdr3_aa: CASTTPGRTNEKLFF
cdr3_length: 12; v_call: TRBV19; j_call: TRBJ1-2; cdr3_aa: CASRQGWDGYTF
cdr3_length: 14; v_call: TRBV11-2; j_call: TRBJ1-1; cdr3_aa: CASSRDRGGTEAFF
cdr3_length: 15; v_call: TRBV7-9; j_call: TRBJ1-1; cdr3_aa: CASRSPGGVNTEAFF
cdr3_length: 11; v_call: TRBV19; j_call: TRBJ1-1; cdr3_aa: CASGGGPEAFF
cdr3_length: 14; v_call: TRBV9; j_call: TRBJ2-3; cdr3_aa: CASSPTGQAATQYF
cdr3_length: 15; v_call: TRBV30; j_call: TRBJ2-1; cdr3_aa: CAWSRGTSGNNEQFF
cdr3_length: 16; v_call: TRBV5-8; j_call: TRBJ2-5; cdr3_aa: CASTQILTADQETQYF
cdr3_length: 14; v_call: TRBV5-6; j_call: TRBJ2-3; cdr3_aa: CASSLGAHTDTQYF
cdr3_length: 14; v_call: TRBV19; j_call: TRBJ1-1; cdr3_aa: CASKRRGPNTEAFF
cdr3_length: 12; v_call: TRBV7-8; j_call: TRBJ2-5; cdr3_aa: CASSFGEETQYF
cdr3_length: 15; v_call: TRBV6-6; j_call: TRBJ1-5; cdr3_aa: CASSYSGTGGSAQHF
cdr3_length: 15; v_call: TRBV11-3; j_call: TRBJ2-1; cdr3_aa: CASSLAGGSYNEQFF
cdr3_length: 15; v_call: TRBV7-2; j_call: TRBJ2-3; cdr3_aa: CASSLGLAGTHTQYF
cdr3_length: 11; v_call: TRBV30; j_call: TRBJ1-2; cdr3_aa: CAWRGGYGYTF
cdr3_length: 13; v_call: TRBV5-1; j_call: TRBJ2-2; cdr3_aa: CASSLDRTGELFF
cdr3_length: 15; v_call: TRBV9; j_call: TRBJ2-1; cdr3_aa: CASSADWTSYNEQFF
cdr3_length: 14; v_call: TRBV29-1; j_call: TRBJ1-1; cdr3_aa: CSVVIGTGANVAFF
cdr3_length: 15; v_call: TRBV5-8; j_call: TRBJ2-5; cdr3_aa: CASSLQGLSQETQYF
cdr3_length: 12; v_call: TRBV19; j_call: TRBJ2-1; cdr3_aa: CASSNYYNEQFF
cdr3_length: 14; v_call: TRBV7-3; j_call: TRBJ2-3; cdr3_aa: CASSRFGVADTQYF
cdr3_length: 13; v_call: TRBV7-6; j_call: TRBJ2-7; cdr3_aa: CASSLGPNYEQYF
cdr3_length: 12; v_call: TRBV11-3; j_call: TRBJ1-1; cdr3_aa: CASSPGGTEAFF
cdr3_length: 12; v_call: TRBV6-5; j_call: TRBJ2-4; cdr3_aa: CASGTSVNIQYF